Included here is one T cell receptor (beta chain) sequence, with context. As yet, its antigen is unknown. An end of the junction does not agree with germline; a read error may underlie this. Measured with immunoSEQ multiplex PCR; TCRdb has only the in-frame clones, and not every one. The table records about 78,000 clones, about nine tenths of them present only once. These data belong to a study of T cell responses to AZD1222 COVID-19 vaccine. General study results and limits: Spike-wide vaccine-associated CD4 TCRs dominated at 160-218 and 743-854. The donor cohort was predominantly white British with a female majority, and clonal diversity may have been underestimated. Variant regions that are unmutated are reportedly the target of nearly half of spike-specific TCRs. Compared with day 0, the breadth and depth of the Spike-specific TCR repertoire rose significantly after two doses of AZD1222.

The receptor was derived from an adult in good health. The sequencing here drew on peripheral blood, taken on day 0 of AZD1222 vaccination.

The chain's CDR3 is CASSRTVDFYSEQFF. Written as DNA, the CDR3 is TGTGCCAGCAGCCGCACCGTGGACTTTTACAGTGAGCAGTTCTTC. This sequence joins TRBV11-2 and TRBJ2-1; maybe TRBD2 (5 bases). There are 15 residues in the CDR3. CDR1 and CDR2 (germline): SGHAT, FQNNGV.